Given below is one T cell receptor beta chain in context. Antigen unknown. The data belong to a study of cytomegalovirus exposure and HLA in healthy donors. Points from the study as a whole: The productive fraction for most TCR beta V segments was about 90% or about 30% in an earlier analysis. Later work found most CMV-associated TCR beta chains apparently HLA-restricted.

This PCR relied on a set of 60 Vbeta primers and 13 Jbeta primers. Some clones are missing from TCRdb's copy, which holds only in-frame ones; the method was immunoSEQ multiplex PCR. Seen here are 90,000 to 120,000 clones, approximately 79% observed once, and the top ten hold 2% to 3%. At collection, donors were nominally healthy, but unrecorded immune exposures were probable. The germline V and J ends were trimmed by 6 bases and 4 bases, with 9 bases remaining between them. CDR1 is DFQATT, CDR2 SNEGSKA, per germline (reference sequence). The CDR3 is 11 amino acids. The sequence was collected from a man aged 18 to 29 in good health and CMV-seronegative. The sequenced material came from PBMCs. This chain joins TRBV20-1 and TRBJ2-5, with D unclear. The CDR3 loop is CSAHYRETQYF. The CDR3 bases are TGCAGTGCCCACTATAGAGAGACCCAGTACTTC.